This TCR beta chain is drawn from a study of blood T cell repertoires in COVID-19. As for the study in general: Material from acute and convalescent COVID-19 was sourced from the United States, Italy and Spain. The cDNA or gDNA used as material had been derived from T cells, B-cell-depleted T cells, or PBMCs.

Per the study methods: Amplifying reference gene primers gave estimates of nucleated cell counts. Sequenced by immunoSEQ multiplex PCR; TCRdb stores in-frame clones only, minus some. Clonal size and the V and J genes are those of that table, whereas D and trimming came from the DNA. This sample has 150,000 to 200,000 clones, with around 80% found just once. Sequencing was performed on peripheral blood. The TCR originated in a woman of 80 years or more with active or convalescent COVID-19.

CDR3 DNA: TGTGCCAGCAGCCCCCAAGGGCAGGGCGGTTTCTTT. This translates into CASSPQGQGGFF. The chain is built from TRBV7-8 and TRBJ1-1; TRBD1 is a possible D gene (5 bases). Trimming stripped 5 bases from V and 13 bases from J, with 17 bases between. The CDR3 covers 12 residues. Germline V gene data show CDR1 as SGHVS and CDR2 as FQNEAQ.